This TCR beta chain stems from a study of shared clonotypes between healthy human individuals. For every subset, genomic DNA was evenly distributed across several immunoSEQ plates. Sorted-subset replicate PCR reactions contained around 220 ng DNA, corresponding to some 28,000 T cell genomes. TCRdb's copy holds only in-frame clones and misses some; the assay was immunoSEQ multiplex PCR. Of over a million clones in the sample, about three quarters are singletons; the top ten hold approximately 1.3%. Each of the donors was a healthy adult who was HIV-negative and had not had a recent acute infection or vaccination. The study drew all its donors from Caucasian adults living in Nashville, Tennessee. The CDR3 loop spans 15 amino acids. V shed 0 bases, J shed 5 bases, and the junction held 1 base outside the gene matches.

The sequence was obtained from a man in his late teens or twenties in good health. The source material was memory CD4+ T cells sorted from blood. The subset is: CD45RA-negative fraction. This sequence joins TRBV5-7 and TRBJ2-2; 10 bases are shared with TRBD2. TRBV5-7 is labeled an ORF, and its function is uncertain. CDR3 residues: CASSLASGRTGELFF. CDR3 nucleotide sequence: TGTGCCAGCAGCTTGGCTAGCGGGAGAACCGGGGAGCTGTTTTTT.